The clone carrying this TCR beta chain was found a few times. The antigen remains unidentified. The sample is drawn from a study of T cells in Graves' hyperthyroidism and ophthalmopathy. Findings and limits, study-wide: Blood samples included most of the expanded thyroid clonotypes exceeding 0.001.

Germline loops: CDR1 MGHRA, CDR2 YSYEKL. This CDR3 comprises 12 residues. The germline V and J ends were trimmed by 0 bases and 4 bases, with 3 bases remaining between them. Uncontrolled infection, other autoimmune disease, pregnancy or lactation excluded patients. The diagnoses drew upon clinical symptoms, serum thyroxine and TRAb, thyroid ultrasound and orbital computed tomography. Template material for amplifying TCR beta CDR3 regions consisted of RNA transcripts. A first-round RT-PCR of the TCR CDR3 used the HTBI primer set. MiXCR, run by TCRdb on the multiplex PCR reads, gives a single entry per CDR3 protein. The sample holds about 480,000 distinct CDR3 sequences, about 15% seen once.

The rearrangement joins TRBV4-1 to TRBJ2-5, with D uncertain. What was sequenced was blood. The clonotype originates from a woman between 18 and 29 years old with Graves' hyperthyroidism. In DNA, the CDR3 is TGCGCCAGCAGCCAAGATTCAGAGACCCAGTACTTC. Translating it yields CASSQDSETQYF.